These 14 T cell receptor beta chains originate from one sample sequenced in a study of CD8+ T cells in alopecia areata. Specified treatment: oral pan-JAK inhibitor, 5-10 mg twice daily. RNA, once extracted, was reverse transcribed into cDNA for use as the sequencing template. Here immunoSEQ multiplex PCR was the method, and the copy in TCRdb shows in-frame clones only, minus some. This sample carries roughly 280,000 clones, 60% of them seen once, and the ten largest clones take about 0.93%. Sequenced material: CD4+ T cells sorted from blood, taken at roughly week 53, from a patient treated with tofacitinib. The source of these receptors is a human donor with alopecia areata.

The table lists this clone with a count of one. The genes are TRBV15 and TRBJ1-5; the match to TRBD1 covers 7 bases. Germline V CDR1 and CDR2: LNHNV, YYDKDF (reference sequence). J was trimmed by 7 bases and V by 5 bases; bases with no gene match: 11. This CDR3 is built from 15 residues. This CDR3 is CATSVPTGVVQPQHF. CDR3 DNA sequence: TGTGCCACCAGCGTCCCTACAGGGGTGGTACAGCCCCAGCATTTT.

The chain links TRBV15 to TRBJ2-5, with 8 bases matching TRBD1. The germline V gene encodes CDR1 LNHNV and CDR2 YYDKDF (reference sequence). The ends lost 5 bases at V and 5 bases at J; junction bases unmatched: 10. The CDR3 extends over 15 amino acids. The CDR3 region is CATSPRTGPVETQYF. CDR3 nucleotides: TGTGCCACCAGCCCCCGGACAGGGCCCGTGGAGACCCAGTACTTC.

As regards this clone: This CDR3 is also generated by other DNA sequences in the sample. The rearrangement links TRBV30 to TRBJ2-5; 7 bases fit TRBD1. The CDR3 extends over 13 amino acids. CDR1 is GTSNPN and CDR2 is SVGIG in the germline V gene (reference sequence). The J segment lost 4 bases and the V segment lost 3 bases, leaving 5 bases of the junction unmatched. DNA of the CDR3: TGTGCCTGGAGCATAGGGGGCTTAGAGACCCAGTACTTC. It translates to CAWSIGGLETQYF.

J is TRBJ1-2 and V is TRBV18; 9 nucleotides line up with TRBD1. The CDR3 is 15 amino acids. The germline V gene has CDR1 KGHSH and CDR2 LQKENI. V dropped 0 bases and J dropped 6; count of bases not matched to a gene: 5. The CDR3 loop reads CASSPPNRGHDGYTF. In nucleotides, the CDR3 is TGTGCCAGCTCACCACCGAACAGGGGGCATGATGGCTACACCTTC.

The chain links TRBV2 to TRBJ1-2; no definite D call. The CDR3 runs 14 residues. The V end was cut by 2 bases, the J end by 7 bases, with 14 bases between. Germline V gives CDR1 SNHLY, CDR2 FYNNEI. The CDR3 nucleotides are TGTGCCAGCAGTGAAAGTGAAGGGAGCGGTGGCTACACCTTC. Protein sequence: CASSESEGSGGYTF.

V is TRBV6-5 and J is TRBJ1-2; D may be TRBD1 (5 bases). V lost 1 base and J lost 0, with 9 bases in between. Germline V gene lookup returns CDR1 MNHEY and CDR2 SVGAGI. The CDR3 spans 15 residues. This CDR3 reads CASSYLRGANYGYTF. CDR3 bases: TGTGCCAGCAGTTACTTGAGGGGTGCTAACTATGGCTACACCTTC.

This clone was observed a handful of times. The chain combines TRBV29-1 with TRBJ1-6; 9 bases align to TRBD1. This CDR3 comprises 15 residues. Per the germline V gene, CDR1 is SQVTM and CDR2 is ANQGSEA. Germline trimming cut 7 bases from V and 4 bases from J; bases unmatched to any gene: 8. CDR3 amino acids: CSAKTGTGYNSPLHF. The CDR3 nucleotides are TGCAGCGCTAAAACCGGGACAGGGTATAATTCACCCCTCCACTTT.

In DNA, the CDR3 is TGTGCCTTGATATTGGACAGGAGCACAGATACGCAGTATTTT. It codes for CALILDRSTDTQYF. The V gene is TRBV30, the J gene TRBJ2-3, with 7 positions matching TRBD1. Germline trimming cut 7 bases from V and 0 bases from J; bases unmatched to any gene: 7. Looked up from germline, CDR1 is GTSNPN and CDR2 is SVGIG (reference sequence). The CDR3 extends over 14 amino acids.

This chain connects TRBV29-1 to TRBJ2-7, with TRBD1 matching 10 bases. Germline assignment: CDR1 SQVTM and CDR2 ANQGSEA. The CDR3 contains 16 residues. V lost 4 bases to trimming and J lost 3 bases; unmatched junction nucleotides: 12. This CDR3 reads CSVATPKGQGNYEQYF. The DNA of the CDR3 is TGCAGCGTTGCCACACCTAAGGGACAGGGGAACTACGAGCAGTACTTC.

This clone was detected only a few times. This chain joins TRBV7-2 and TRBJ2-7, with D unresolved. This CDR3 has 14 residues. Germline V gene data show CDR1 as SGHTA and CDR2 as FQGNSA. V shed 5 bases and J shed 3 bases, with 14 bases lying between them. The CDR3 coding sequence is TGTGCCAGCAGCCCTAGACCCCCTTTCTACGAGCAGTACTTC. It is translated as CASSPRPPFYEQYF.

This chain's CDR3 is CASQAGAETQYF. The CDR3 DNA sequence: TGTGCCAGCCAAGCGGGGGCAGAGACCCAGTACTTC. This chain links TRBV2 with TRBJ2-5, with 8 bases identical to TRBD2. The CDR3 is 12 amino acids. Germline CDR1 reads SNHLY; CDR2 reads FYNNEI. V dropped 8 bases and J dropped 4; count of bases not matched to a gene: 3.

The chain links TRBV6-5 to TRBJ1-1, with D maybe TRBD1 (6 bases). V lost 7 bases and J lost 4, with 19 bases in between. Germline V CDR1 and CDR2: MNHEY, SVGAGI. There are 15 residues in the CDR3. CDR3 loop: CASTLGGAGFTEAFF. Written as DNA, the CDR3 is TGTGCCAGCACCCTTGGGGGGGCCGGCTTCACTGAAGCTTTCTTT.

This clone occurred once. Additional DNA sequences in this sample encode the identical CDR3. The chain carries TRBV29-1 and TRBJ1-1; D ambiguous. Germline V gene lookup returns CDR1 SQVTM and CDR2 ANQGSEA. The CDR3 runs to 12 residues. Trimming took off 4 bases at V and 1 base at J, with 7 bases between the two ends. The DNA for the CDR3 is TGCAGCGTTGTGCGGGGGAACACTGAAGCTTTCTTT. It yields the protein CSVVRGNTEAFF. Based on the CDR3 plus reference TRBV29-1 and TRBJ1-1, the full variable domain is SAVISQKPSRDICQRGTSLTIQCQVDSQVTMMFWYRQQPGQSLTLIATANQGSEATYESGFVIDKFPISRPNLTFSTLTVSNMSPEDSSIYLCSVVRGNTEAFFGQGTRLTVV.

This clone has just a few counts. The chain combines TRBV5-4 with TRBJ1-6; TRBD1 aligns across 7 bases. The germline gives CDR1 SGHNT, CDR2 YYREEE (reference sequence). J lost 5 bases, V lost 4 bases, and 9 bases had no gene match. The length of the CDR3 is 16 residues. This CDR3 reads CASSVGTVGNNSPLHF. Here the CDR3 DNA reads TGTGCCAGCAGCGTAGGGACAGTAGGGAATAATTCACCCCTCCACTTT.